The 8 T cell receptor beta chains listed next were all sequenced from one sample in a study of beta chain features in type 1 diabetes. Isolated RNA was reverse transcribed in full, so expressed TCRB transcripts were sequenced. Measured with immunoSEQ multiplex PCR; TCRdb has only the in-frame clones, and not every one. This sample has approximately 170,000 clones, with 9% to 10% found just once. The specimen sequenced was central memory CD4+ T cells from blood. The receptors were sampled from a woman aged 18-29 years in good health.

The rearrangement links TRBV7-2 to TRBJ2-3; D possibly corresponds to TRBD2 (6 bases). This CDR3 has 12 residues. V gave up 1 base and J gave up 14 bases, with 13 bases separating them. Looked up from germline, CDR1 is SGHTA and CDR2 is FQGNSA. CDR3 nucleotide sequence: TGTGCCAGCAGCTTAGTGGCTAGCGCCTGGTATTTT. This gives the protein CASSLVASAWYF.

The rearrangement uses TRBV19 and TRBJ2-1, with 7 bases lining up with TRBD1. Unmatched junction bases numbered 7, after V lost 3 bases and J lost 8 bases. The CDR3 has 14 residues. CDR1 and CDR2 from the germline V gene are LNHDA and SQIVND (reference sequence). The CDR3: CASSIPGQRYEQFF. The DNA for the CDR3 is TGTGCCAGTAGTATTCCGGGACAGAGGTATGAGCAGTTCTTC.

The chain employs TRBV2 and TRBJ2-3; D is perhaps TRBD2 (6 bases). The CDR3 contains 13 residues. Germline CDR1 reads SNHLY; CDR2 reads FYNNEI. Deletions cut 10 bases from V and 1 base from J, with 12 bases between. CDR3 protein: CATQGLGTDTQYF. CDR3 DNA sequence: TGTGCCACCCAGGGACTGGGCACAGATACGCAGTATTTT.

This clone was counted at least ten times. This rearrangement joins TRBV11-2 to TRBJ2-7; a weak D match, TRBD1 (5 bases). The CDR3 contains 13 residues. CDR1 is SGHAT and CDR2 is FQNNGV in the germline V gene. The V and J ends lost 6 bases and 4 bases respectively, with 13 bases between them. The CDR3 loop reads CASSSLRVYEQYF. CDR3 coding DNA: TGTGCCAGCAGTTCCCTCAGGGTGTACGAGCAGTACTTC.

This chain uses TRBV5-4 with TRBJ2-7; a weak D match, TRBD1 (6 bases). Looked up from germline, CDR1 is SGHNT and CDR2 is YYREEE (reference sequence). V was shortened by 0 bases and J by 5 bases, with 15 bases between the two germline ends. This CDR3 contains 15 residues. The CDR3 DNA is TGTGCCAGCAGCTTGGGGTCAGGGGATGGGAACGAGCAGTACTTC. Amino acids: CASSLGSGDGNEQYF.

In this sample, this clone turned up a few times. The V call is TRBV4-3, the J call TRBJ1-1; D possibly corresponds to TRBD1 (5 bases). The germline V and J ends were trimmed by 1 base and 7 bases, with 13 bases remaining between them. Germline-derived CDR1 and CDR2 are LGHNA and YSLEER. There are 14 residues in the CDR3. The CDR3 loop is CASSQAWGLDEAFF. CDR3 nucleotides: TGCGCCAGCAGCCAAGCTTGGGGCCTAGATGAAGCTTTCTTT.

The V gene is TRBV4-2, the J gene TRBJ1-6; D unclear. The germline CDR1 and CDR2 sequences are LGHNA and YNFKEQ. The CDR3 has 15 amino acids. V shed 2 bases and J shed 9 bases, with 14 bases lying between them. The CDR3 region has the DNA TGTGCCAGCAGCCAAACCCGAGGGCTAGGTTCACCCCTCCACTTT. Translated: CASSQTRGLGSPLHF.

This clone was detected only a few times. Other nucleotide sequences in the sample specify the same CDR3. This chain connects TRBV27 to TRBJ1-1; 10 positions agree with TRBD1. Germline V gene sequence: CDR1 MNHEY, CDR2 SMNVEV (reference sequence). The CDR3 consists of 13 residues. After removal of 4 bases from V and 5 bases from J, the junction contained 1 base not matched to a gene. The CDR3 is CASSSGQGTEAFF. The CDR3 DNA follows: TGTGCCAGCAGTTCGGGACAGGGGACTGAAGCTTTCTTT.